The clone carrying this T cell receptor (beta chain) was observed a handful of times. The antigen is unknown. The same CDR3 can be traced to other DNA sequences in this sample. The data originate from a study of beta chain features in type 1 diabetes. Overall study: On cell yields, gender and age, patients and healthy donors were similar. Whole-study results and caveats: A closer apparent resemblance between naive, central memory and Treg TCRB repertoires was seen in patients than in healthy donors. TCRB CDR3s from Type 1 diabetes patients were moderately but significantly shorter in all four CD4+ subsets. For TCRB rearrangement, an influence of HLA type remained unresolved here.

CD4+ cells of the naive, central memory, regulatory and stem cell-like memory types were sorted via CD45RO/CCR7/CD25/CD127/CD95/CD27. Trimming removed 0 bases from V and 2 bases from J, with 3 bases in between. This CDR3 region has 12 residues. Germline V gives CDR1 SGHRS, CDR2 YFSETQ. The whole isolated RNA underwent reverse transcription, so sequencing captured expressed TCRB transcripts. Profiled with immunoSEQ multiplex PCR; TCRdb holds only in-frame clones, not every one. The sample has hundreds of thousands of clones; roughly 15% are singletons. This TCR was sampled from a man between 18 and 35 years old with type 1 diabetes. The J gene is TRBJ2-7, the V gene TRBV5-1; D unresolved. Sequencing was carried out using naive CD4+ T cells from blood. The chain's CDR3 is CASSLGAYEQYF. In nucleotides, the CDR3 is TGCGCCAGCAGCTTGGGCGCCTACGAGCAGTACTTC.